The present T cell receptor (beta chain) was sequenced within a study of T cells in Graves' hyperthyroidism and ophthalmopathy. TCR beta CDR3 region amplification was performed from RNA transcripts. First-round RT-PCR of the TCR CDR3 relied on the HTBI primer set. TCRdb used MiXCR to reprocess the multiplex PCR reads, holding one entry per CDR3 protein. The data show roughly 840,000 distinct CDR3 sequences, about two fifths seen once. Ten or more counts support this clonotype. The CDR3 contains 14 residues. Germline V gene data show CDR1 as SEHNR and CDR2 as FQNEAQ (reference sequence). Trimming removed 3 bases at V and 2 bases at J, with 10 bases between.

Specimen: blood. The receptor was isolated from a man between 18 and 29 years old with Graves' hyperthyroidism. V usage is TRBV7-9 and J usage is TRBJ2-5; no firm D call. CDR3 nucleotides: TGTGCCAGCAGCTTCCCGGCTGATCAAGAGACCCAGTACTTC. This encodes CASSFPADQETQYF.